A selection of T cell receptor beta chains follows, all from one sample in a study of T-cell reconstitution after alpha-beta-depleted transplantation in children. TCRdb reprocessed the PCR reads via MiXCR and lists one record per CDR3 protein. The data hold 400,000 to 550,000 distinct CDR3 sequences, with approximately 10% observed a single time. The sequences come from PBMCs, collected before TCRalphabeta/CD19-depleted stem cell transplant. Receptor source: a child younger than 10 with inherited bone marrow failure, due to receive a stem cell transplant. Each CDR3 is given with its conserved first and last residue. A D gene is named only where the DNA matches it firmly. Where a row states a size, it is once, few, many or the class of an expanded clone; other rows omit it.

V gene,J gene,clone size,D gene,CDR3 DNA,CDR3 protein
TRBV6-2/TRBV6-3,TRBJ1-5,many,.,TGTGCCAGCAGTCAGGGGCAGCCCCAGCATTTT,CASSQGQPQHF
TRBV25-1,TRBJ2-7,many,.,TGTGCCAGCAGTGATTCTTGGCAGGGTGGGTACGAGCAGTACTTC,CASSDSWQGGYEQYF
TRBV30,TRBJ2-2,many,.,TGTGCCTGGAGGGCTCTATTAACGACCGGGGAGCTGTTTTTT,CAWRALLTTGELFF
TRBV5-1,TRBJ2-1,many,TRBD2,TGCGCCAGCAGCTTGGCTGGTAGCGGGAGTTTTCAAAATGAGCAGTTCTTC,CASSLAGSGSFQNEQFF
TRBV7-9,TRBJ2-5,many,TRBD2,TGTGCCAGCAGCTTTTCGCGGGAGAAGGAAGAGACCCAGTACTTC,CASSFSREKEETQYF
TRBV28,TRBJ2-7,many,.,TGTGCCAGCAGTTTAGCGTGGGTTTACTACGAGCAGTACTTC,CASSLAWVYYEQYF
TRBV6-1,TRBJ2-2,many,TRBD1,TGTGCCAGTGGGACAGCGAACACCGGGGAGCTGTTTTTT,CASGTANTGELFF
TRBV12-3/TRBV12-4,TRBJ2-2,many,.,TGTGCCAGCAGTCTGACCCGGGGCGGGGAGCTGTTTTTT,CASSLTRGGELFF
TRBV4-3,TRBJ2-7,many,.,TGCGCCAGCAGCCAGAGCCGGGACACCTCCTACGAGCAGTACTTC,CASSQSRDTSYEQYF
TRBV27,TRBJ2-2,many,TRBD2,TGTGCCAGCAGTTTATCACTAGCGGGTCTCACCGGGGAGCTGTTTTTT,CASSLSLAGLTGELFF
TRBV7-8,TRBJ2-7,few,TRBD2,TGTGCCAGCAGCACTCATTTAGCGGGAGGTTCCTACGAGCAGTACTTC,CASSTHLAGGSYEQYF
TRBV4-1,TRBJ1-6,many,.,TGCGCCAGCAGCCAAGAAGGGCGTTCACCCCTCCACTTT,CASSQEGRSPLHF
TRBV20-1,TRBJ2-7,.,.,TGCAGTGCTAGACAGACGGGGGCAGCCTACGAGCAGTACTTC,CSARQTGAAYEQYF
TRBV18,TRBJ1-3,many,.,TGTGCCAGCTCACCGATTCCCGGGACTGATGGAAACACCATATATTTT,CASSPIPGTDGNTIYF
TRBV24-1,TRBJ2-2,many,.,TGTGCCACCAGTGATTTGCGTGCGGAACTGCCCGGGGAGCTGTTTTTT,CATSDLRAELPGELFF
TRBV4-2,TRBJ2-5,many,TRBD1,TGTGCCAGCAGCCAGGCACAGGGGGGCCAAGAGACCCAGTACTTC,CASSQAQGGQETQYF
TRBV4-3,TRBJ1-5,many,.,TGCGCCAGCAGCCAAGGAGCAGGGAACAATCAGCCCCAGCATTTT,CASSQGAGNNQPQHF
TRBV5-4,TRBJ2-2,.,TRBD2,TGTGCCAGCAGCTTGTTCATAGCGGGAGCCGGGGAGCTGTTTTTT,CASSLFIAGAGELFF
TRBV14,TRBJ2-1,few,.,TGTGCCAGCAGCCAAGGGGAGTGGTTCAATGAGCAGTTCTTC,CASSQGEWFNEQFF